Presented here are 18 T cell receptor beta chains from one specimen sequenced in a study of cytomegalovirus exposure and HLA in healthy donors (dated by TCRdb to about 2017). Libraries were constructed by the immunoSEQ multiplex PCR assay. The multiplex PCR relied on a mix of 60 forward primers for TCR Vbeta segments and 13 reverse primers for TCR Jbeta segments. TCRdb mirrors the immuneACCESS table, restricted to in-frame sequences. Some clones are absent from its copies; in checked studies, under half trace to an unresolved V gene, and the reason for the others is unknown. The sample table records some 200,000 clones; 82% of these occur just once. Under 0.9% of the sample is in the top ten clones. The sequenced material came from PBMCs. These receptors were collected from a woman aged 18 to 35 in good health and CMV-seronegative.

About this clone: The same CDR3 arises from other DNA sequences in this sample as well. In DNA form, the CDR3 reads TGCGCCAGCAGCCCAAAAGGAGCGGGAGTGGATGAGCAGTTCTTC. This gives the protein CASSPKGAGVDEQFF. The chain carries TRBV5-1 and TRBJ2-1, with 8 bases identical to TRBD2. Trimming cost V 4 bases and J 8 bases; bases outside gene matches: 11. CDR1 is SGHRS and CDR2 is YFSETQ in the germline V gene. CDR3 size: 15 residues.

The gene calls are TRBV9 and TRBJ2-1; 9 bases are a match to TRBD2. V lost 1 base to trimming and J lost 4 bases; unmatched junction nucleotides: 3. This CDR3 has 15 amino acids. Per germline, CDR1 SGDLS and CDR2 YYNGEE. CDR3 in DNA: TGTGCCAGCAGCGTATCTAGCGGGGTATACAATGAGCAGTTCTTC. As protein: CASSVSSGVYNEQFF.

The rearrangement uses TRBV6-1 and TRBJ2-5; possible D gene TRBD2, 6 bases. Germline V gives CDR1 MNHNS, CDR2 SASEGT. V was pared by 2 bases and J by 4 bases, with 26 bases between. This CDR3 comprises 19 residues. The chain's CDR3 is CASSETPWGVVGGAETQYF. CDR3 sequence (DNA): TGTGCCAGCAGTGAAACCCCGTGGGGAGTGGTAGGAGGGGCAGAGACCCAGTACTTC.

This clone is a singleton in its sample. This chain joins TRBV10-1 and TRBJ1-1, with a possible D match to TRBD1 (5 bases). Trimming pared 3 bases from V and 5 bases from J, leaving 10 bases between. This CDR3 comprises 13 residues. Germline assignment: CDR1 WNHNN and CDR2 SYGVQD (reference sequence). In nucleotides, the CDR3 is TGCGCCAGCAGTGATAGGGGATGGACTGAAGCTTTCTTT. Protein product: CASSDRGWTEAFF.

V and J are TRBV5-6 and TRBJ2-1; 9 nucleotides agree with TRBD1. The length of the CDR3 is 15 residues. Germline assignment: CDR1 SGHDT and CDR2 YYEEEE. Germline trimming cut 4 bases from V and 3 bases from J; bases unmatched to any gene: 5. CDR3 DNA sequence: TGTGCCAGCAGCCGGGACAGGGAGATCTACAATGAGCAGTTCTTC. Protein product: CASSRDREIYNEQFF.

V usage is TRBV7-3 and J usage is TRBJ1-1, with 10 bases lining up with TRBD1. Germline lookup yields CDR1 SGHTA and CDR2 FQGTGA. J was trimmed by 6 bases and V by 4 bases; bases with no gene match: 5. This CDR3 comprises 14 residues. For the CDR3, the DNA is TGTGCCAGCAGCTCGACAGGGGGCCTGCCTGAAGCTTTCTTT. Protein product: CASSSTGGLPEAFF.

The chain uses TRBV19 and TRBJ2-5; 7 bases fit TRBD1. The length of the CDR3 is 11 residues. Germline loops: CDR1 LNHDA, CDR2 SQIVND (reference sequence). With 9 bases clipped from V and 10 bases from J, the junction kept 8 bases outside the gene matches. The CDR3 protein is CASTRGQIQYF. CDR3 sequence (DNA): TGTGCCAGCACCCGGGGACAGATCCAGTACTTC.

The sample holds one count of this clone. The gene calls are TRBV2 and TRBJ2-5, with D possibly being TRBD1 (7 bases). Germline V gene lookup returns CDR1 SNHLY and CDR2 FYNNEI. The CDR3 extends over 13 amino acids. Deletions cut 9 bases from V and 5 bases from J, with 16 bases between. The CDR3 loop reads CASRQGGVETQYF. For the CDR3, the DNA is TGTGCCAGTCGACAGGGCGGGGTCGAGACCCAGTACTTC.

The chain recombines TRBV28 with TRBJ2-7, with a weak D call TRBD1 (7 bases). Germline lookup yields CDR1 MDHEN and CDR2 SYDVKM. V lost 5 bases and J 7 bases, leaving 24 bases between the germline ends. The CDR3 has 16 residues. In DNA form, the CDR3 reads TGTGCCAGCAGTCCCCACACGGACAGGACTAAATCGGAGCAGTACTTC. Its protein product is CASSPHTDRTKSEQYF.

This chain uses TRBV13 with TRBJ1-2; D is possibly TRBD1 (6 bases). CDR3 size: 15 residues. Germline-derived CDR1 and CDR2 are PRHDT and FYEKMQ (reference sequence). Trimming took off 0 bases at V and 2 bases at J, with 10 bases between the two ends. The CDR3 loop is CASSLGYRVNYGYTF. The CDR3 DNA follows: TGTGCCAGCAGCTTAGGATACAGGGTGAACTATGGCTACACCTTC.

This chain uses TRBV5-1 with TRBJ2-7; 8 nucleotides agree with TRBD2. The V gene's germline CDR1 is SGHRS and CDR2 YFSETQ. The CDR3 runs to 15 residues. The V segment lost 2 bases and the J segment 6 bases; nucleotides outside the gene matches: 10. In nucleotides, the CDR3 is TGCGCCAGCAGCTTCGGTCCGGGGGGGCCATTCGAGCAGTACTTC. Amino acids: CASSFGPGGPFEQYF. The full variable domain, rest sourced from reference TRBV5-1 and TRBJ2-7, is KAGVTQTPRYLIKTRGQQVTLSCSPISGHRSVSWYQQTPGQGLQFLFEYFSETQRNKGNFPGRFSGRQFSNSRSEMNVSTLELGDSALYLCASSFGPGGPFEQYFGPGTRLTVT.

This sequence joins TRBV27 and TRBJ1-1, with D unresolved. CDR3 length equals 15 residues. Trimming took off 11 bases at V and 0 bases at J, with 19 bases between the two ends. In germline, CDR1 is MNHEY, CDR2 SMNVEV (reference sequence). This chain's CDR3 is CAGNRGLFMNTEAFF. CDR3 DNA sequence: TGTGCCGGAAATCGCGGACTGTTCATGAACACTGAAGCTTTCTTT.

V usage is TRBV4-1 and J usage is TRBJ1-4; D is possibly TRBD1 (5 bases). CDR3 length: 16 amino acids. V was cut by 3 bases and J by 7 bases, with 18 bases left in between. Germline lookup yields CDR1 MGHRA and CDR2 YSYEKL. In DNA, the CDR3 is TGCGCCAGCAGCCAGATAATAGACAGCGCCGTTGAAAAACTGTTTTTT. The encoded protein is CASSQIIDSAVEKLFF.

This clone has a single count. The chain combines TRBV28 with TRBJ2-1, with 7 bases that match TRBD2. V trimming: 7 bases; J trimming: 7 bases; junction bases outside the gene matches: 4. The CDR3 covers 12 residues. Germline values: CDR1 MDHEN, CDR2 SYDVKM. In DNA form, the CDR3 reads TGTGCCAGCAACACCGGGGGGAATGAGCAGTTCTTC. Protein sequence: CASNTGGNEQFF.

This clone was seen a handful of times. The chain has TRBV9 and TRBJ1-5; TRBD1 might be the D (5 bases). Germline CDR1 SGDLS, CDR2 YYNGEE. CDR3 size: 14 residues. V was clipped by 4 bases and J by 5 bases, with 13 bases between them. CDR3 region: CASSRAKGYQPQHF. In DNA, the CDR3 is TGTGCCAGCAGCCGGGCCAAGGGGTATCAGCCCCAGCATTTT.

This chain links TRBV6-4 with TRBJ2-4; the match to TRBD2 covers 8 bases. Germline lookup yields CDR1 MRHNA and CDR2 SNTAGT. The V and J ends lost 3 bases and 8 bases, in that order; junction bases with no gene match: 6. The CDR3 has 14 amino acids. CDR3 DNA: TGTGCCAGCAGTGAAGCCGGGGGGGCTGACATTCAGTACTTC. The encoded protein is CASSEAGGADIQYF.

The CDR3 sequence is CASLLSRTGTEAFF. The CDR3, as DNA: TGTGCCAGCCTACTCTCTCGGACAGGCACTGAAGCTTTCTTT. The gene calls are TRBV2 and TRBJ1-1, with 7 bases aligning to TRBD1. The CDR3 sequence is 14 residues long. J lost 4 bases, V lost 8 bases, and 10 bases had no gene match. Germline V gene data show CDR1 as SNHLY and CDR2 as FYNNEI.

This clone was picked up a small number of times. This chain links TRBV6-1 with TRBJ1-4; TRBD1 is a possible D gene (5 bases). The germline V gene encodes CDR1 MNHNS and CDR2 SASEGT. CDR3 length: 15 amino acids. Trimming stripped 3 bases from V and 5 bases from J, with 13 bases between. This chain's CDR3 is CASSDIGAGNEKLFF. The CDR3 DNA reads TGTGCCAGCAGTGATATCGGGGCGGGGAATGAAAAACTGTTTTTT.